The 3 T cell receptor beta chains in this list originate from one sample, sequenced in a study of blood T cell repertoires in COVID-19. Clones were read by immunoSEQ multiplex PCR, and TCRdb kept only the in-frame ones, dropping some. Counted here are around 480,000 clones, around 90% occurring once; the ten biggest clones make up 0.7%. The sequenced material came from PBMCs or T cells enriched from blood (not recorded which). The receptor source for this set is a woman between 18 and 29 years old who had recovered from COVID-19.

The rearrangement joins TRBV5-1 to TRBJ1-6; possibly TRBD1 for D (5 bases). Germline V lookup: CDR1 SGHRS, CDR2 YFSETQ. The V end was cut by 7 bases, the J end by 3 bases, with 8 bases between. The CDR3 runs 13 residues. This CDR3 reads CASGGDYNSPLHF. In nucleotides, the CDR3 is TGCGCCAGCGGGGGGGACTATAATTCACCCCTCCACTTT.

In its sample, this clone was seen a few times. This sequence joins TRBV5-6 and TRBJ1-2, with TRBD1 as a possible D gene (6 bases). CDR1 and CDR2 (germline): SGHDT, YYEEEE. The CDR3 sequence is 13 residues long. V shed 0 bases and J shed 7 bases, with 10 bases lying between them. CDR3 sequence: CASSLDRVTGYTF. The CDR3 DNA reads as TGTGCCAGCAGCTTGGACAGGGTTACTGGCTACACCTTC.

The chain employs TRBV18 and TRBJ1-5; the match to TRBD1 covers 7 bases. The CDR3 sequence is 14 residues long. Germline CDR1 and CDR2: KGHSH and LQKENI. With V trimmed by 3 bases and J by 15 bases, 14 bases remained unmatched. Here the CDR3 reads CASSPSPGTEGWHF. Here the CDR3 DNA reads TGTGCCAGCTCACCTAGTCCCGGGACAGAGGGATGGCATTTT.